A single TCR beta chain is shown here with its context. These data belong to a study of blood T cell repertoires in COVID-19. Across the study: Material from acute and convalescent COVID-19 was sourced from the United States, Italy and Spain. The analysed material was cDNA or gDNA that came from T cells, B-cell-depleted T cells, or PBMCs.

Germline trimming cut 4 bases from V and 9 bases from J; bases unmatched to any gene: 13. This CDR3 spans 16 amino acids. Looked up from germline, CDR1 is SGHRS and CDR2 is YFSETQ. As processed by the authors: Reference gene primers were amplified, and this amplification served to estimate nucleated cell counts. Clones were sequenced by immunoSEQ multiplex PCR, and TCRdb holds only the in-frame ones, with some missing. V and J calls and clone size are copied from that table; D and trimming were computed from the DNA. The data hold roughly 100,000 clones, with around 86% observed a single time. What was sequenced was peripheral blood. This TCR was sampled from a man in his fifties or sixties with acute or convalescent COVID-19. The V call is TRBV5-1, the J call TRBJ2-1; 10 nucleotides align to TRBD2. The CDR3 reads CASSPGGPSGRFEQFF. For the CDR3, the DNA is TGCGCCAGCAGCCCTGGGGGGCCTAGCGGGAGATTTGAGCAGTTCTTC.